This T cell receptor (beta chain) was retrieved from a study of regulatory T cells in long-lasting Graves disease. Both iRepertoire HTBI primers and Arm-PCR of CDR3 regions were used to build the TCR beta libraries. TCRdb analysed the multiplex PCR reads with MiXCR anew, one entry per CDR3 protein. The sample yields 350,000 to 450,000 distinct CDR3 sequences, approximately 23% seen once. Germline CDR1 is SGHDT and CDR2 is YYEEEE. V was clipped by 4 bases and J by 3 bases, with 4 bases between them. The CDR3 is made up of 12 amino acids. Sample time point: persistent/refractory GD, antithyroid drugs over 5 years with positive TRAb. The TCR library was prepared using RNA isolated from PBMCs. The diagnosis of Graves' disease used American Thyroid Association guidelines. A peripheral blood sample, roughly 9.8 milliliters in volume, was drawn into EDTA tubes.

The rearrangement links TRBV5-6 to TRBJ2-2; D gene ambiguous. This clonotype was obtained from a woman in her thirties or forties with Graves disease. The sequences come from peripheral blood mononuclear cells (PBMCs), collected when the disease was refractory, from a patient treated with antithyroid drugs. The CDR3: CASSGYTGELFF. The CDR3 DNA reads TGTGCCAGCAGCGGATACACCGGGGAGCTGTTTTTT.